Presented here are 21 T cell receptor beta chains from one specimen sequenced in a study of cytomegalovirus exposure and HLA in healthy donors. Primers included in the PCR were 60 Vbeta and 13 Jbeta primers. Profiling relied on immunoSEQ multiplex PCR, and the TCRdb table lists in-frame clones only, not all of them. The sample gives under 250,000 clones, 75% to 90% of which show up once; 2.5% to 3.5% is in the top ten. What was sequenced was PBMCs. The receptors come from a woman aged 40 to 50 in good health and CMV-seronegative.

The CDR3 nucleotides are TGTGCCAGCAGCTTGGGGACAGGCTATGGCTACACCTTC. Its protein is CASSLGTGYGYTF. This chain links TRBV5-6 with TRBJ1-2; TRBD1 matches 7 bases. CDR3 length: 13 residues. Trimming cost V 0 bases and J 4 bases; bases outside gene matches: 0. The germline CDR1 and CDR2 sequences are SGHDT and YYEEEE.

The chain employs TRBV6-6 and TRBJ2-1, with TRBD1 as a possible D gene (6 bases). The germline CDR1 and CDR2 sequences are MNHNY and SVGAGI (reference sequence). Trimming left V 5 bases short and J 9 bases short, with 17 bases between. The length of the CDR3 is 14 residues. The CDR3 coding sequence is TGTGCCAGCAGTAACGAAGGGACAAGGCGTGAGCAGTTCTTC. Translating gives CASSNEGTRREQFF.

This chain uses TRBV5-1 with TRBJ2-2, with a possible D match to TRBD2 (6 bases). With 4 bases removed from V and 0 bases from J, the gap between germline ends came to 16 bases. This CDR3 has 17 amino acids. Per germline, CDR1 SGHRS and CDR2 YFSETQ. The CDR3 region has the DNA TGCGCCAGCAGCCTTAATTCCGGGACTTCGAACACCGGGGAGCTGTTTTTT. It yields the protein CASSLNSGTSNTGELFF.

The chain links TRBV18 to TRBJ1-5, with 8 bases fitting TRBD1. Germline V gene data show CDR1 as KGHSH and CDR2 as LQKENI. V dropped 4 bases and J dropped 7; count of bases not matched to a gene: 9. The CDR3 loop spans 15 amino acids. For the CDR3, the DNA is TGTGCCAGCTCACTCGTGCAGGGGGCAAGGCAGCCCCAGCATTTT. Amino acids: CASSLVQGARQPQHF.

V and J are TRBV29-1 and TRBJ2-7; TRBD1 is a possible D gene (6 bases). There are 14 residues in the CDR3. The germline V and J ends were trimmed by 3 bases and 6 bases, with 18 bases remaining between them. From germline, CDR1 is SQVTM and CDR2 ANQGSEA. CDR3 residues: CSVDGQGPPGEQYF. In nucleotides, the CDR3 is TGCAGCGTTGACGGGCAGGGGCCGCCTGGCGAGCAGTACTTC.

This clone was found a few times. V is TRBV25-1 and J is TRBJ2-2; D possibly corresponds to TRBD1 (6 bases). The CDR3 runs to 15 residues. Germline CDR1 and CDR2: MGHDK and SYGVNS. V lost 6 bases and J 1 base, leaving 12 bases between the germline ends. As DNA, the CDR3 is TGTGCCAGCAGCGGCACAGGGTTGAACACCGGGGAGCTGTTTTTT. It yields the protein CASSGTGLNTGELFF.

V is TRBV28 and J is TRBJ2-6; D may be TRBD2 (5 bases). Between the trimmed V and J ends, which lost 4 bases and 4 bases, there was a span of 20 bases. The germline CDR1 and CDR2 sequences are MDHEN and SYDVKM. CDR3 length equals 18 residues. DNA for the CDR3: TGTGCCAGCAGTTCCTTCGACGGGGTGGGGATAGGGGCCAACGTCCTGACTTTC. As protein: CASSSFDGVGIGANVLTF.

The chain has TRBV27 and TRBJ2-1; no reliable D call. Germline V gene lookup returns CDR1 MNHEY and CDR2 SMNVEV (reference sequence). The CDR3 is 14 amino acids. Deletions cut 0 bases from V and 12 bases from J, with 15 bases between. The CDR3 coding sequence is TGTGCCAGCAGTTTATCAATCGAACTTTATGGGCAGTTCTTC. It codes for CASSLSIELYGQFF.

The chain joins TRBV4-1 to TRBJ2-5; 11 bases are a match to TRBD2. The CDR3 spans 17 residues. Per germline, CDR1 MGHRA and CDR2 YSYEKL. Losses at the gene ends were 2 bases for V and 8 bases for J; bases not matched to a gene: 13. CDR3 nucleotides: TGCGCCAGCAGCCAACATGCAAGTAGTCTAGCGGGGGGTACCCAGTACTTC. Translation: CASSQHASSLAGGTQYF.

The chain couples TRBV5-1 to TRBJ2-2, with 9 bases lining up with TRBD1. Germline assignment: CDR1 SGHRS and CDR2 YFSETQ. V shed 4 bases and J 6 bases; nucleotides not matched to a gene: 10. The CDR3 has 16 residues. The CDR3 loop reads CASSQGQGLSAGELFF. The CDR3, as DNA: TGCGCCAGCAGCCAGGGACAGGGCCTGTCCGCCGGGGAGCTGTTTTTT.

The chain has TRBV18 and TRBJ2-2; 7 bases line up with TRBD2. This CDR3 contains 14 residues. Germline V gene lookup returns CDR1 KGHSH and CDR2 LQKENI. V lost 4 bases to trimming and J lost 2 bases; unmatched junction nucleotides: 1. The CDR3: CASSQGLNTGELFF. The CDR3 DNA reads TGTGCCAGCTCACAGGGACTAAACACCGGGGAGCTGTTTTTT.

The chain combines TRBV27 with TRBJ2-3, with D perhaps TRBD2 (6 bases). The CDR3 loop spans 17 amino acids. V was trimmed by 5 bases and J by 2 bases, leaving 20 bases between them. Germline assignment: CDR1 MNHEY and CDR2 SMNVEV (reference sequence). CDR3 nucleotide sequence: TGTGCCAGCAGTATTGCGGGATATGGCCTGAACACAGATACGCAGTATTTT. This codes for CASSIAGYGLNTDTQYF.

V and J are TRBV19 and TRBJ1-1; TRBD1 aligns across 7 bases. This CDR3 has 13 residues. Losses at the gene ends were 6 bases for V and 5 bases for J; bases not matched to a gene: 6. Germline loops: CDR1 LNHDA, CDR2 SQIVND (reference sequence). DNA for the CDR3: TGTGCCAGTAGGACAGGGTTTAGGACTGAAGCTTTCTTT. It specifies CASRTGFRTEAFF.

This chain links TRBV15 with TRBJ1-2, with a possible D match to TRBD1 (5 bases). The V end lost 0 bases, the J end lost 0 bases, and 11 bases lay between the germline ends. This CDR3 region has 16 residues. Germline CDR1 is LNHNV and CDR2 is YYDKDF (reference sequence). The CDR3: CATSRDQTGSNYGYTF. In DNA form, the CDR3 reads TGTGCCACCAGCAGAGATCAAACAGGCTCTAACTATGGCTACACCTTC.

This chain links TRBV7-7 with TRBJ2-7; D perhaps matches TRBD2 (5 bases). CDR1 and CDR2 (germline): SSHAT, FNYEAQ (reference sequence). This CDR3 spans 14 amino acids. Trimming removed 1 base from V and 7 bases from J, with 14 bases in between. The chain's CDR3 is CASSLGPSKREQYF. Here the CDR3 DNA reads TGTGCCAGCAGCTTAGGACCCTCCAAGCGGGAGCAGTACTTC.

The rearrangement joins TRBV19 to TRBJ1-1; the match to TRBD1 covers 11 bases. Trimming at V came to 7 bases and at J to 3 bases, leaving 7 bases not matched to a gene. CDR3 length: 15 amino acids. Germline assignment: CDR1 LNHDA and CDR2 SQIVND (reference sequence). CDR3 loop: CASTYGTGGHTEAFF. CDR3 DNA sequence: TGTGCCAGTACATATGGGACAGGGGGTCACACTGAAGCTTTCTTT.

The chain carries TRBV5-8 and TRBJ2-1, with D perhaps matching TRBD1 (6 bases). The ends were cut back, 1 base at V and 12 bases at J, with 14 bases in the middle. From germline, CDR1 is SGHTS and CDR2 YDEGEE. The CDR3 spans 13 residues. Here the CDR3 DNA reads TGTGCCAGCAGCTTGAGGCCACCACAGGGGCAGTTCTTC. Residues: CASSLRPPQGQFF.

Written as DNA, the CDR3 is TGTGCCAGCAGTGAACAGGCAGGGAACGAGCAGTACTTC. It is translated as CASSEQAGNEQYF. V gene TRBV6-1 combines with J gene TRBJ2-7; tentative D call: TRBD1 (5 bases). CDR1 is MNHNS and CDR2 is SASEGT in the germline V gene. The CDR3 runs to 13 residues. V was trimmed by 2 bases and J by 5 bases, leaving 10 bases between them.

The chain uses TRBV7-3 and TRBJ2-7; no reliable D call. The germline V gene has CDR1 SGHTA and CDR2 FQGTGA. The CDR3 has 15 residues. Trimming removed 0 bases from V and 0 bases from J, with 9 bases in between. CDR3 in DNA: TGTGCCAGCAGCTTAACTACGGGTGGCTCCTACGAGCAGTACTTC. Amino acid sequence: CASSLTTGGSYEQYF.

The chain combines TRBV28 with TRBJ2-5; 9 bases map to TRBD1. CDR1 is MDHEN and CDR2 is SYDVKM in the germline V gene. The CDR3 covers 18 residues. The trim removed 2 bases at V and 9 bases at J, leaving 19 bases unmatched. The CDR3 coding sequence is TGTGCCAGCAGTTTACGATACCGGGACAGGGCCCTCCGGTGGGCCCAGTACTTC. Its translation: CASSLRYRDRALRWAQYF. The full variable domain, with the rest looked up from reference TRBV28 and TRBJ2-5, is DVKVTQSSRYLVKRTGEKVFLECVQDMDHENMFWYRQDPGLGLRLIYFSYDVKMKEKGDIPEGYSVSREKKERFSLILESASTNQTSMYLCASSLRYRDRALRWAQYFGPGTRLLVL.

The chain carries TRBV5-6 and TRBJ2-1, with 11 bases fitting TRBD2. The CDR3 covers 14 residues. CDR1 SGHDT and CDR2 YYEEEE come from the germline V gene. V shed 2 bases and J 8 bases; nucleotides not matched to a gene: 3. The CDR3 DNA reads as TGTGCCAGCAGCTTAACTAGCGGGAGTTATGAGCAGTTCTTC. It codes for CASSLTSGSYEQFF.